These T cell receptor beta chains were read from a single sample in a study of cytomegalovirus exposure and HLA in healthy donors. Generated by immunoSEQ multiplex PCR, the TCRdb table keeps only in-frame clones and is missing some. The sample records 85,000 to 100,000 clones, 81% being singletons. The sample was PBMCs. The receptors derive from a girl aged 2 to 10 in good health and CMV-seropositive. Both conserved end residues are part of each CDR3. The D gene is left open where the match is weak. Some rows have no size entry. The others give once, few or many, or a class for an expanded clone.

J,D,V,size,CDR3,DNA
TRBJ2-5,TRBD2,TRBV7-9,once,CASSAPRGEETQYF,TGTGCCAGCAGCGCCCCCCGGGGGGAAGAGACCCAGTACTTC
TRBJ1-5,.,TRBV30,.,CAYEATGNQPQHF,TGTGCCTACGAGGCTACGGGCAATCAGCCCCAGCATTTT
TRBJ1-1,.,TRBV30,few,CAWSVTGVGTEAFF,TGTGCCTGGAGTGTAACGGGAGTGGGCACTGAAGCTTTCTTT
TRBJ1-2,.,TRBV7-2,.,CASSLQTDRGYGYTF,TGTGCCAGCAGCTTACAAACGGACAGAGGCTATGGCTACACCTTC
TRBJ2-1,.,TRBV7-9,.,CASSPVGGVSYNEQFF,TGTGCCAGCAGCCCGGTCGGGGGAGTAAGCTACAATGAGCAGTTCTTC
TRBJ1-4,.,TRBV7-9,.,CASSLTQGNEKLFF,TGTGCCAGCAGCTTAACTCAGGGTAATGAAAAACTGTTTTTT
TRBJ1-4,.,TRBV7-9,.,CASSLASVFGEKLFF,TGTGCCAGCAGCTTAGCGTCGGTCTTCGGTGAAAAACTGTTTTTT
TRBJ2-7,TRBD1,TRBV6-7,few,CASSLTPGQRPYEQYF,TGTGCCAGCAGCCTAACCCCGGGACAGCGTCCCTACGAGCAGTACTTC
TRBJ2-7,TRBD1,TRBV9,.,CASSAGQGWDEQYF,TGTGCCAGCAGCGCAGGACAGGGGTGGGACGAGCAGTACTTC
TRBJ2-1,.,TRBV27,few,CASSGPSGDEQFF,TGTGCCAGCAGTGGACCCAGCGGTGATGAGCAGTTCTTC
TRBJ1-2,TRBD1,TRBV5-6,few,CASRRQGTSPTYGYTF,TGTGCCAGCAGGAGACAGGGGACCAGCCCCACTTATGGCTACACCTTC
TRBJ1-1,.,TRBV10-3,.,CAVLSGNTEAFF,TGTGCCGTTCTCTCGGGGAACACTGAAGCTTTCTTT
TRBJ2-3,.,TRBV29-1,few,CSVEQVDTQYF,TGCAGCGTTGAGCAGGTAGATACGCAGTATTTT
TRBJ2-2,.,TRBV29-1,.,CSALGGAGLGAGELFF,TGCAGCGCGTTAGGGGGGGCTGGTCTTGGGGCCGGGGAGCTGTTTTTT
TRBJ1-5,.,TRBV4-1,.,CASSQDGFGGRAGQPQHF,TGCGCCAGCAGCCAAGATGGGTTCGGGGGAAGGGCTGGTCAGCCCCAGCATTTT
TRBJ2-6,.,TRBV7-9,.,CASRGVAGRRSGANVLTF,TGTGCCAGCAGGGGAGTGGCGGGACGTCGCTCTGGGGCCAACGTCCTGACTTTC
TRBJ1-2,TRBD1,TRBV7-9,.,CASSLGQLYTF,TGTGCCAGCAGCCTGGGACAGCTCTACACCTTC
TRBJ2-3,.,TRBV6-1,few,CASTSTDTQYF,TGTGCCAGCACGTCGACAGATACGCAGTATTTT
TRBJ1-1,.,TRBV4-1,.,CASSQRSQGNTEAFF,TGCGCCAGCAGCCAACGTTCTCAGGGGAACACTGAAGCTTTCTTT
TRBJ2-7,TRBD1,TRBV7-6,.,CASSFGQGYEQYF,TGTGCCAGCAGCTTCGGACAGGGGTACGAGCAGTACTTC
TRBJ1-1,.,TRBV6-1,.,CASSELGVGTEAFF,TGTGCCAGCAGTGAATTAGGGGTAGGGACTGAAGCTTTCTTT
TRBJ1-1,.,TRBV6-5,few,CASSYRTEAFF,TGTGCCAGCAGTTACCGGACTGAAGCTTTCTTT
TRBJ1-1,TRBD1,TRBV30,.,CAWARTGGLTEAFF,TGTGCCTGGGCTCGGACAGGGGGGCTCACTGAAGCTTTCTTT
TRBJ2-4,.,TRBV2,.,CASSERAGVDRKKYF,TGTGCCAGCAGTGAACGAGCCGGGGTAGACAGGAAAAAGTACTTC
TRBJ2-7,TRBD1,TRBV5-6,.,CASSFRGTGKVDEQYF,TGTGCCAGCAGCTTCAGGGGGACAGGGAAGGTTGACGAGCAGTACTTC
TRBJ1-4,TRBD1,TRBV13,.,CASSGQGADEKLFF,TGTGCCAGCAGCGGACAGGGGGCAGATGAAAAACTGTTTTTT
TRBJ1-2,.,TRBV7-9,.,CASSLASNYGYTF,TGTGCCAGCAGCTTAGCAAGCAACTATGGCTACACCTTC
TRBJ1-1,.,TRBV2,.,CASSRAFF,TGTGCCAGCAGTCGAGCTTTCTTT
TRBJ1-5,.,TRBV4-3,.,CASSQDRTPNQPQHF,TGCGCCAGCAGCCAAGACAGGACTCCTAATCAGCCCCAGCATTTT
TRBJ1-4,.,TRBV30,.,CAWSVGGTTNEKLFF,TGTGCCTGGAGTGTAGGCGGGACAACTAATGAAAAACTGTTTTTT
TRBJ2-2,.,TRBV29-1,.,CSVSSISTGELFF,TGCAGCGTCTCCTCTATCTCCACCGGGGAGCTGTTTTTT
TRBJ1-2,TRBD1,TRBV28,once,CASSSGQGAYGYTF,TGTGCCAGCAGTTCCGGACAGGGGGCATATGGCTACACCTTC
TRBJ1-1,.,TRBV6-5,once,CASSARGSTEAFF,TGTGCCAGCAGCGCCCGAGGGAGCACTGAAGCTTTCTTT
TRBJ1-1,.,TRBV7-9,once,CASSLEMNTEAFF,TGTGCCAGCAGCCTCGAGATGAACACTGAAGCTTTCTTT
TRBJ2-6,TRBD1,TRBV7-9,.,CASSSPTGTGANVLTF,TGTGCCAGCAGCTCTCCGACAGGGACCGGGGCCAACGTCCTGACTTTC
TRBJ2-6,TRBD1,TRBV19,.,CASSMYLGQSSGANVLTF,TGTGCCAGTAGTATGTATTTGGGACAGTCCTCTGGGGCCAACGTCCTGACTTTC
TRBJ2-5,TRBD2,TRBV28,.,CASSTSGQETQYF,TGTGCCAGCAGTACTAGCGGCCAAGAGACCCAGTACTTC
TRBJ1-4,.,TRBV6-6,.,CASSYGGVNEKLFF,TGTGCCAGCAGTTACGGAGGAGTAAATGAAAAACTGTTTTTT
TRBJ1-1,TRBD1,TRBV7-3,.,CASSPTRDRAAFF,TGTGCCAGCAGCCCAACTCGGGACAGGGCAGCTTTCTTT
TRBJ2-7,TRBD1,TRBV7-2,.,CASSPIGTGGLEQYF,TGTGCCAGCAGCCCTATCGGGACAGGTGGCTTGGAGCAGTACTTC
TRBJ2-7,TRBD2,TRBV2,.,CASSESGSRNEQYF,TGTGCCAGCAGTGAAAGCGGGAGTCGGAACGAGCAGTACTTC
TRBJ2-6,.,TRBV29-1,.,CSVDRYSGANVLTF,TGCAGCGTTGATCGGTATTCTGGGGCCAACGTCCTGACTTTC
TRBJ1-5,TRBD1,TRBV7-2,.,CASSSRQGSQPQHF,TGTGCCAGCAGCTCCCGACAGGGAAGTCAGCCCCAGCATTTT
TRBJ2-7,.,TRBV7-8,.,CASSFDIAHEQYF,TGTGCCAGCAGCTTCGACATCGCCCACGAGCAGTACTTC
TRBJ2-7,.,TRBV27,medium-sized,CASSVHREPYEQYF,TGTGCCAGCAGTGTCCACAGGGAACCATACGAGCAGTACTTC
TRBJ1-4,.,TRBV2,.,CASSGAGGTNEKLFF,TGTGCCAGCAGTGGCGCGGGGGGGACTAATGAAAAACTGTTTTTT
TRBJ1-5,.,TRBV6-6,once,CASRPTLRNQPQHF,TGTGCCAGCAGACCCACACTACGCAATCAGCCCCAGCATTTT
TRBJ2-1,TRBD2,TRBV29-1,once,CSGGLAGGSSYNEQFF,TGCAGCGGGGGGCTAGCGGGGGGAAGCTCCTACAATGAGCAGTTCTTC
TRBJ1-2,.,TRBV6-1,.,CASSVDRDYGYTF,TGTGCCAGCAGTGTAGACAGAGACTATGGCTACACCTTC
TRBJ2-7,.,TRBV5-1,.,CASSLERSSYEQYF,TGCGCCAGCAGCCTGGAGAGGAGCTCCTACGAGCAGTACTTC
TRBJ2-3,TRBD2,TRBV29-1,.,CSVGTSGTDTQYF,TGCAGCGTCGGGACTAGCGGAACAGATACGCAGTATTTT
TRBJ1-2,.,TRBV21-1,once,CARPTGDREGYTF,TGTGCCAGGCCCACCGGGGACAGAGAGGGCTACACCTTC
TRBJ1-2,TRBD1,TRBV27,.,CASSLDRAHYGYTF,TGTGCCAGCAGTCTGGACAGGGCCCACTATGGCTACACCTTC
TRBJ1-1,.,TRBV18,.,CASSPRGMDTEAFF,TGTGCCAGCTCACCAAGGGGAATGGACACTGAAGCTTTCTTT
TRBJ2-1,.,TRBV27,once,CASSQTDSYNEQFF,TGTGCCAGCAGTCAGACCGACAGCTACAATGAGCAGTTCTTC